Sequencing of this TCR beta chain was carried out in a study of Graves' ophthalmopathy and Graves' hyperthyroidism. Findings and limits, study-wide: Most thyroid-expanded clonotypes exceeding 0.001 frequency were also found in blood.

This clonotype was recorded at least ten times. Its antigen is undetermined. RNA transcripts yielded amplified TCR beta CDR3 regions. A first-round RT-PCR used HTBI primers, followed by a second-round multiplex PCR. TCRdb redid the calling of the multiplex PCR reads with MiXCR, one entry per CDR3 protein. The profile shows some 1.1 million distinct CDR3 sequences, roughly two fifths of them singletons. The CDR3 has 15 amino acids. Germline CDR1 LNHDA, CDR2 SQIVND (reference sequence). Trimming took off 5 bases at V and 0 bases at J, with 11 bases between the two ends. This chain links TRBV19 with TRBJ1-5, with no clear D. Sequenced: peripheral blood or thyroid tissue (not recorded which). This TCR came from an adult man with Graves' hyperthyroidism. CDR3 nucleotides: TGTGCCAGTAGTGGTGTCGCGCATAGCAATCAGCCCCAGCATTTT. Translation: CASSGVAHSNQPQHF.